A single sample gave rise to the 6 T cell receptor beta chains below, sequenced in a study of CD4 and CD8 cells across lung adenocarcinoma regions. In TCRdb, the PCR reads were re-called with MiXCR into one record per CDR3 protein. There are under 10,000 distinct CDR3 sequences in the sample; 51% occur only once, and approximately 17% lies in the top ten. The sequenced material came from CD4+ T cells from the margin of a lung tumor. These receptors were collected from a male donor with lung adenocarcinoma. The CD4 and CD8 labels of this study may be unreliable.

This clonotype was detected only a few times. This chain connects TRBV6-1 to TRBJ2-1; 10 bases match TRBD2. The CDR3 is 17 amino acids. V lost 3 bases, J lost 0 bases, and 5 bases stayed unmatched. Germline values: CDR1 MNHNS, CDR2 SASEGT. The chain's CDR3 is CASSDLAGGVSYNEQFF. The CDR3 bases are TGTGCCAGCAGTGACTTAGCGGGGGGCGTCTCCTACAATGAGCAGTTCTTC.

In this sample, this clonotype turned up many times. The genes are TRBV4-1 and TRBJ1-3; a weak D match, TRBD1 (6 bases). Trimming stripped 6 bases from V and 0 bases from J, with 12 bases between. The germline CDR1 and CDR2 sequences are MGHRA and YSYEKL. The CDR3 is 15 amino acids. The CDR3 is CASSGPGASGNTIYF. CDR3 nucleotides: TGCGCCAGCAGTGGCCCAGGGGCCTCTGGAAACACCATATATTTT.

The V gene is TRBV27, the J gene TRBJ2-1; D is uncertain. The DNA matches TRBJ2-7 better at its end, which makes the J call doubtful. The CDR3 is made up of 14 amino acids. The germline V gene encodes CDR1 MNHEY and CDR2 SMNVEV (reference sequence). Written as DNA, the CDR3 is TGTGCCAGCAGTTTAAAACCCCGAACCTACGAGCAGTACTTC. Its translation is CASSLKPRTYEQYF.

Turning to this clonotype: The junction departs from the called germline gene at one end, perhaps through a read error. The chain employs TRBV7-6 and TRBJ2-3; TRBD1 or TRBD2 may be the D gene (5 bases each). The CDR3 has 16 amino acids. Germline V gene sequence: CDR1 SGHVS, CDR2 FNYEAQ. CDR3 amino acids: CASSLIGAVGTETQFF. CDR3 DNA sequence: TGTGCCAGCAGCTTAATCGGGGCCGTGGGCACAGAGACGCAGTTTTTT.

V is TRBV4-3 and J is TRBJ1-1; no clear D gene. V shed 4 bases and J shed 8 bases, with 11 bases lying between them. The CDR3 length is 12 residues. Germline V lookup: CDR1 LGHNA, CDR2 YSLEER. CDR3 sequence (DNA): TGCGCCAGCAGCCGACTCGGGGAGGAAGCTTTCTTT. Translated: CASSRLGEEAFF.

The V and J genes are TRBV10-2 and TRBJ2-5; TRBD2 agrees at 10 bases. The J call is uncertain, as TRBJ2-7 better fits the DNA end. The V gene's germline CDR1 is WSHSY and CDR2 SAAADI. The CDR3 covers 16 residues. CDR3 residues: CASSEGPPLAGAEQYV. In nucleotides, the CDR3 is TGCGCCAGCAGTGAAGGCCCCCCGCTAGCGGGAGCCGAGCAGTACGTC.